This TCR beta chain was obtained from a study of T cells in Graves' hyperthyroidism and ophthalmopathy. This CDR3 has 16 amino acids. Trimming pared 2 bases from V and 8 bases from J, leaving 19 bases between. From germline, CDR1 is LGHDT and CDR2 YNNKEL (reference sequence). TCR beta CDR3 region amplification was performed from RNA transcripts. The HTBI set primed first-round TCR CDR3 RT-PCR. TCRdb re-called the multiplex PCR reads with MiXCR, one entry per CDR3 protein. The top ten clones hold 25% to 35% of a sample with roughly 400,000 distinct CDR3 sequences, about 15% of them seen once. Of note for this clonotype: This may be a read error: a much more frequent sequence differs by one nucleotide.

V is TRBV3-1 and J is TRBJ2-1; D unresolved. The receptor was derived from a woman in her late teens or twenties with Graves' hyperthyroidism that later progressed to Graves' ophthalmopathy. The sequencing input was blood. CDR3 protein: CASSQNLIGFSHEQFF. The CDR3 region has the DNA TGTGCCAGCAGCCAAAATCTAATAGGGTTTTCACATGAGCAGTTCTTC.